This is a list of T cell receptor beta chains from one sample in a study of control samples from healthy donors and cancer patients. The assay was immunoSEQ multiplex PCR, and TCRdb's table has in-frame clones only and misses some. The sample contains approximately 82,000 clones, around 94% of which appear only once. The sequenced material came from blood. The source is a woman between 18 and 29 years old in good health. The CDR3 runs from the conserved cysteine through the conserved F or W. Each record gives: D gene, J gene, V gene, CDR3 length, clone size, CDR3 DNA, CDR3 protein. The D gene is left open where the match is weak. Clone size is stated in some rows and not others, as once, few, many or a class when expanded.

>NA|TRBJ1-3|TRBV6-9|14|NA
TGTGCCAGCAGTTCCCCTATAAGAGGAAACACCATATATTTT
CASSSPIRGNTIYF
>NA|TRBJ2-6|TRBV27|13|NA
TGTGCCAGCAGTAACTCTGGGGCCAACGTCCTGACTTTC
CASSNSGANVLTF
>TRBD1|TRBJ1-6|TRBV27|16|NA
TGTGCCAGCAGTATACAGGGGGAGCTCTATAATTCACCCCTCCACTTT
CASSIQGELYNSPLHF
>NA|TRBJ1-1|TRBV7-9|18|NA
TGTGCCAGCAGCTTAGCGATCAAACAGACCCCCATGAACACTGAAGCTTTCTTT
CASSLAIKQTPMNTEAFF
>TRBD1|TRBJ1-5|TRBV2|16|once
TGTGCCAGCGCCCGGGACAGCGGAGTAAAAAATCAGCCCCAGCATTTT
CASARDSGVKNQPQHF
>TRBD2|TRBJ2-3|TRBV18|17|NA
TGTGCCAGCTCACCGAGGGCTAGCGGGAGGGCCGATGATACGCAGTATTTT
CASSPRASGRADDTQYF
>TRBD1|TRBJ2-7|TRBV24-1|14|NA
TGTGCCACCAGTTCGCGGACAGGGCTAGGGGAGCAGTACTTC
CATSSRTGLGEQYF
>NA|TRBJ2-1|TRBV24-1|15|NA
TGTGCCACCAGTGATTTTTCGGGAGTAGGCCATGAGCAGTTCTTC
CATSDFSGVGHEQFF
>TRBD1|TRBJ1-2|TRBV4-1|17|once
TGCGCCAGCAGCCCTTCCCCGGACAGGGGGCGCTCAAGGGGCTACACCTTC
CASSPSPDRGRSRGYTF
>TRBD1|TRBJ1-2|TRBV7-2|15|NA
TGTGCCAGCAGCTCGCAGACAGGGAGTCGGTATGGCTACACCTTC
CASSSQTGSRYGYTF
>TRBD1|TRBJ1-4|TRBV5-1|14|NA
TGCGCCAGCGGTGCGGGACAGAAGAATGAAAAACTGTTTTTT
CASGAGQKNEKLFF
>TRBD1|TRBJ1-4|TRBV6-4|16|NA
TGTGCCAGCAGTGACAGTGGACAGGGGAAGAGAGAAAAACTGTTTTTT
CASSDSGQGKREKLFF
>TRBD2|TRBJ2-1|TRBV2|16|NA
TGTGCCAGCATCCAGGCTAGCGGGGGGTTCGGAAATGAGCAGTTCTTC
CASIQASGGFGNEQFF
>NA|TRBJ1-1|TRBV24-1|15|once
TGTGCCACCAGTGGCTCCGAAGGGGGGGGGAATGAAGCTTTCTTT
CATSGSEGGGNEAFF
>TRBD1|TRBJ2-7|TRBV28|15|NA
TGTGCCACTACGGGACAGGGGGCTATCTCCTACGAGCAGTACTTC
CATTGQGAISYEQYF
>TRBD1|TRBJ2-3|TRBV5-3|16|NA
TGTGCCAGAAGCGACTGGGACAGAAGGATAGTGGATACGCAGTATTTT
CARSDWDRRIVDTQYF
>TRBD2|TRBJ2-5|TRBV28|15|NA
TGTGCCAGCAGCCTTAGCGGGAGCTACGGAGAGACCCAGTACTTC
CASSLSGSYGETQYF
>NA|TRBJ1-2|TRBV29-1|12|NA
TGCAGCGTTGGCGTCCCACTCTATGGCTACACCTTC
CSVGVPLYGYTF